This is a list of T cell receptor beta chains from one sample in a study of T cells after yellow fever vaccination. TCRdb recomputed calls from the 5' RACE reads with MiXCR, one row per CDR3 protein. Here the sample spans over 110,000 distinct CDR3 sequences, more than 6% being singletons. Source: CD4+ T cells sorted from PBMCs, taken 5 days after the yellow fever booster vaccination. All receptors come from a man aged 25 to 45 who received the YFV17D yellow fever vaccine. Each CDR3 is given with its conserved first and last residue. A D gene is named only where the DNA matches it firmly. Clone sizes are given selectively: once, few, many, or a class where the clone is expanded.

CDR3: CSARGSGETQYF
DNA: TGCAGTGCCCGAGGTAGCGGAGAGACCCAGTACTTC
V: TRBV20-1
length: 12
J: TRBJ2-5
size: many
D: -

CDR3: CSAKDRKNTIYF
DNA: TGCAGTGCTAAAGACAGGAAGAACACCATATATTTT
V: TRBV20-1
length: 12
J: TRBJ1-3
size: many
D: -

CDR3: CASSLLGADTDTQYF
DNA: TGTGCCAGCAGCTTACTTGGAGCGGACACAGATACGCAGTATTTT
V: TRBV7-3
length: 15
J: TRBJ2-3
size: -
D: -

CDR3: CASSLADLYHEQFF
DNA: TGTGCCAGCAGCTTAGCGGACCTCTACCATGAGCAGTTCTTC
V: TRBV7-2
length: 14
J: TRBJ2-1
size: many
D: -

CDR3: CACANRRGGEQFF
DNA: TGTGCCTGCGCCAACCGGAGGGGAGGGGAGCAGTTCTTC
V: TRBV7-8
length: 13
J: TRBJ2-1
size: many
D: TRBD2

CDR3: CASSRDRGSYNEQLF
DNA: TGCGCCAGCAGTCGGGACAGGGGTTCGTACAATGAGCAGTTATTC
V: TRBV10-1
length: 15
J: TRBJ2-1
size: -
D: TRBD1

CDR3: CASSGRRTDTQYF
DNA: TGTGCCAGCAGCGGGAGGAGGACAGATACGCAGTATTTT
V: TRBV6-1
length: 13
J: TRBJ2-3
size: many
D: TRBD2

CDR3: CASSPTQDRADGYTF
DNA: TGTGCCAGCAGCCCAACTCAGGACAGGGCCGATGGCTACACCTTC
V: TRBV6-5
length: 15
J: TRBJ1-2
size: many
D: TRBD1

CDR3: CASSSPRGTGNSPLHF
DNA: TGTGCCAGCAGCTCACCCAGGGGGACTGGGAATTCACCCCTCCACTTT
V: TRBV7-2
length: 16
J: TRBJ1-6
size: -
D: TRBD1

CDR3: CASSAPLTENIQYF
DNA: TGTGCCAGCAGTGCCCCCCTGACAGAAAACATTCAGTACTTC
V: TRBV27
length: 14
J: TRBJ2-4
size: -
D: -

CDR3: CASSLDIGQPQHF
DNA: TGTGCCAGCAGCTTAGATATTGGGCAGCCCCAGCATTTT
V: TRBV7-6
length: 13
J: TRBJ1-5
size: many
D: -

CDR3: CASSLVREQWEQFF
DNA: TGTGCCAGCAGCTTAGTGAGGGAACAGTGGGAGCAGTTCTTC
V: TRBV7-2
length: 14
J: TRBJ2-1
size: -
D: -

CDR3: CASSFNSEQFF
DNA: TGTGCCAGCAGCTTTAATTCTGAGCAGTTCTTC
V: TRBV5-6
length: 11
J: TRBJ2-1
size: few
D: -

CDR3: CASSPRPGLETKELFF
DNA: TGTGCCAGCTCACCTCGACCGGGACTAGAAACTAAGGAGCTGTTTTTT
V: TRBV18
length: 16
J: TRBJ2-2
size: few
D: TRBD2

CDR3: CSARRQASTDTQYF
DNA: TGCAGTGCTAGAAGACAGGCTAGCACAGATACGCAGTATTTT
V: TRBV20-1
length: 14
J: TRBJ2-3
size: many
D: -

CDR3: CASSSQNIQYF
DNA: TGTGCCAGCAGTTCCCAAAACATTCAGTACTTC
V: TRBV2
length: 11
J: TRBJ2-4
size: many
D: -

CDR3: CASRALSYEQYF
DNA: TGTGCCAGCAGGGCGTTATCCTACGAGCAGTACTTC
V: TRBV25-1
length: 12
J: TRBJ2-7
size: many
D: -

CDR3: CATLQGTSKETQYF
DNA: TGTGCCACCTTACAGGGTACGAGTAAGGAGACCCAGTACTTC
V: TRBV10-3
length: 14
J: TRBJ2-5
size: many
D: -

CDR3: CASSFFRRSSGTYEQYF
DNA: TGTGCCAGCAGCTTTTTTCGACGTTCGTCGGGGACCTACGAGCAGTACTTC
V: TRBV7-8
length: 17
J: TRBJ2-7
size: few
D: -

CDR3: CASSLGYGEQFF
DNA: TGTGCCAGCAGTTTGGGTTACGGTGAGCAGTTCTTC
V: TRBV12-3/TRBV12-4
length: 12
J: TRBJ2-1
size: many
D: -